Listed below are T cell receptor beta chains from one sample, sequenced in a study of T-cell memory formation after mild COVID-19. TCRdb passed the 5' RACE reads through MiXCR, listing each CDR3 protein once. The sample shows approximately 490,000 distinct CDR3 sequences, roughly 21% of them seen only once. Material: PBMCs or a T cell subset sorted from them (not recorded which). The receptors were gathered from an adult woman who had mild COVID-19 (a few samples of this study predate the infection). Cell type and time point are not known. Each CDR3 is given with its conserved first and last residue. Fields, in order: D gene, J gene, V gene, clone size, CDR3 DNA, CDR3 protein. A D gene is named only where the DNA matches it firmly. Clone size appears in some rows only: once, few, many, or a class for an expanded clone.

NA,TRBJ2-3,TRBV15,NA,TGTGCCACCAGCGAGACGGCGAGCGGCACAGATACGCAGTATTTT,CATSETASGTDTQYF
NA,TRBJ1-1,TRBV20-1,NA,TGCAGTGCCAACCGAGGGCTGAACACTGAAGCTTTCTTT,CSANRGLNTEAFF
NA,TRBJ1-3,TRBV5-1,NA,TGCGCCAGCAGCACCGGAACCCTCTCTGGAAACACCATATATTTT,CASSTGTLSGNTIYF
NA,TRBJ2-5,TRBV7-9,NA,TGTGCCAGCATCGCGTACCAAGAGACCCAGTACTTC,CASIAYQETQYF
NA,TRBJ2-2,TRBV25-1,NA,TGTGCCAGCAGTGAGGCCAACACCGGGGAGCTGTTTTTT,CASSEANTGELFF
NA,TRBJ1-6,TRBV7-6,few,TGTGCCAGCAGCCCAGGGTTAAGCTCCTATAATTCACCCCTCCACTTT,CASSPGLSSYNSPLHF
NA,TRBJ1-1,TRBV5-6,NA,TGTGCCAGCAGCTTGAGGTATACTGAAGCTTTCTTT,CASSLRYTEAFF
NA,TRBJ2-6,TRBV7-6,few,TGTGCCAGCAGCTTAAGGGTCAGCCCCTCTGGGGCCAACGTCCTGACTTTC,CASSLRVSPSGANVLTF
TRBD1,TRBJ2-1,TRBV7-3,once,TGTGCCAGCAGCTCAGGGACAGGGGCGGATGAGCAGTTCTTC,CASSSGTGADEQFF
TRBD1,TRBJ2-3,TRBV10-3,NA,TGTGCCATCAGTGAAAGGGGGCCGGACGTCGATACGCAGTATTTT,CAISERGPDVDTQYF
NA,TRBJ2-1,TRBV12-3/TRBV12-4,NA,TGTGCCAGCAGTCCTGCCGGGAGCGCACAGCAGTTCTTC,CASSPAGSAQQFF
NA,TRBJ1-2,TRBV5-1,few,TGCGCCAGCAGCTTGTCTAGAGATGGCTACACCTTC,CASSLSRDGYTF
NA,TRBJ1-5,TRBV7-2,NA,TGTGCCAGCAGCTTAGGCTCAGGAGGCAATCAGCCCCAGCATTTT,CASSLGSGGNQPQHF
NA,TRBJ2-2,TRBV7-2,NA,TGTGCCAGCAGCTTCAATTTGCGGACCATGAGAGACACCGGGGAGCTGTTTTTT,CASSFNLRTMRDTGELFF
NA,TRBJ1-2,TRBV7-2,few,TGTGCCAGCAGCGCTACGGACGAAAACTATGGCTACACCTTC,CASSATDENYGYTF
NA,TRBJ2-2,TRBV5-1,few,TGCGCCAGCAGCCCCATGGGACTCCTGAACACCGGGGAGCTGTTTTTT,CASSPMGLLNTGELFF
NA,TRBJ1-2,TRBV2,few,TGTGCCAGTATCCTCTCGGGGGGGGCTAACTATGGCTACACCTTC,CASILSGGANYGYTF
NA,TRBJ2-1,TRBV12-3/TRBV12-4,many,TGTGCCAGCAGTAGAGGGGAGGAGGAGCAGTTCTTC,CASSRGEEEQFF
TRBD1,TRBJ1-2,TRBV12-3/TRBV12-4,NA,TGTGCCAGCAGTCTCACAGGGGAGGGCTATGGCTACACCTTC,CASSLTGEGYGYTF
TRBD2,TRBJ2-1,TRBV18,few,TGTGCCAGCTCACCAAGGCTAGCGGGAAAGAACTCCTACAATGAGCAGTTCTTC,CASSPRLAGKNSYNEQFF
NA,TRBJ1-5,TRBV2,NA,TGTGCCAGCAGCCCCCAGGGTGTCTTCAATCAGCCCCAGCATTTT,CASSPQGVFNQPQHF
NA,TRBJ1-6,TRBV30,NA,TGTGCCTGGAGTGTAGCCGGTTCACCCCTCCACTTT,CAWSVAGSPLHF
TRBD1,TRBJ1-2,TRBV11-2,NA,TGTGCCAGCAGTAATACAGGGGTGCTAAGAAATGGCTACACCTTC,CASSNTGVLRNGYTF
NA,TRBJ1-2,TRBV7-9,NA,TGTGCCAGCAGCGTAACAGGGTTCGATGGCTACACCTTC,CASSVTGFDGYTF
NA,TRBJ2-5,TRBV5-1,NA,TGCGCCAGCAGCTTGTGGGGGCCCGGAGAGACCCAGTACTTC,CASSLWGPGETQYF
NA,TRBJ2-2,TRBV7-2,once,TGTGCCAGCAGCCCCATATATGGCGGGGAGCTGTTTTTT,CASSPIYGGELFF
NA,TRBJ2-7,TRBV6-5,NA,TGTGCCAGCAGTCCAACCGGGACGCGGAACTCAGGGTACGAGCAGTACTTC,CASSPTGTRNSGYEQYF
NA,TRBJ2-7,TRBV20-1,NA,TGCAGTGCTAGAGATGGTAACAGATTGGGATACGAGCAGTACTTC,CSARDGNRLGYEQYF
NA,TRBJ1-1,TRBV20-1,NA,TGCAGTGCTAGATCCAGGAACACTGAAGCTTTCTTT,CSARSRNTEAFF
NA,TRBJ2-3,TRBV6-1,NA,TGTGCCAGCAGGGAGGGGGGCACAGATACGCAGTATTTT,CASREGGTDTQYF
TRBD1,TRBJ1-1,TRBV11-3,NA,TGTGCCAGCAGCGCGCGGGGACAGGGGTGGACTGAAGCTTTCTTT,CASSARGQGWTEAFF
TRBD1,TRBJ1-5,TRBV7-2,many,TGTGCCAGCAGCCCGGACAGGGGAGGGAATCAGCCCCAGCATTTT,CASSPDRGGNQPQHF
NA,TRBJ2-5,TRBV18,NA,TGTGCCAGCTCACTCGGACAGCTGGCCGGGGAGACCCAGTACTTC,CASSLGQLAGETQYF
NA,TRBJ1-5,TRBV24-1,once,TGTGCCACCGGTACAGAAAGCAATCAGCCCCAGCATTTT,CATGTESNQPQHF